Listed here are 18 T cell receptor beta chains from one sample, sequenced in a study of CD8 T cells in ankylosing spondylitis. No antigen has been identified for these receptors. Study-wide results and caveats: Roughly eight highly homologous variants made up a TCR beta motif, and this motif appeared characteristic of ankylosing spondylitis blood.

From the 5' RACE reads, TCRdb called clonotypes with MiXCR, one entry per CDR3 protein. This sample has 100,000 or so distinct CDR3 sequences, with roughly 9% found just once. Sequenced sample: blood, either unsorted or a sorted T cell fraction (not recorded which). The receptor set was obtained from a male donor with ankylosing spondylitis.

The chain recombines TRBV12-3 or TRBV12-4 with TRBJ1-2; TRBD1 matches at 9 bases. V was clipped by 4 bases and J by 7 bases; unmatched bases: 7. There are 14 residues in the CDR3. The CDR3 DNA is TGTGCCAGCAGTTCCCGGGACAGGGTTGGTGGCTACACCTTC. It encodes CASSSRDRVGGYTF.

This clonotype was observed a handful of times. The chain has TRBV27 and TRBJ1-2, with TRBD1 matching 9 bases. CDR3 length equals 15 residues. In germline, CDR1 is MNHEY, CDR2 SMNVEV (reference sequence). J gave up 4 bases and V 7 bases, and 10 bases lay outside the gene matches. The CDR3 reads CASKTGTGMAYGYTF. In nucleotides, the CDR3 is TGTGCCAGCAAAACCGGGACAGGGATGGCCTATGGCTACACCTTC.

This clonotype was counted a few times. This chain connects TRBV5-6 to TRBJ1-2; D is possibly TRBD1 (6 bases). V lost 0 bases to trimming and J lost 5 bases, with 17 bases between them. The CDR3 runs 16 residues. CDR1 is SGHDT, CDR2 YYEEEE, per germline. The CDR3 nucleotides read TGTGCCAGCAGCTTGGAAACAGGGAATTATAAGTATGGCTACACCTTC. It specifies CASSLETGNYKYGYTF.

The table lists this clonotype with many counts. The chain carries TRBV13 and TRBJ1-2, with D possibly TRBD1 on 6 matching bases. The CDR3 is made up of 14 amino acids. CDR1 and CDR2 (germline): PRHDT, FYEKMQ (reference sequence). The ends were cut back, 1 base at V and 8 bases at J, with 14 bases in the middle. The CDR3 reads CASSLEGTSGGYTF. The CDR3 DNA follows: TGTGCCAGCAGCTTAGAAGGGACAAGCGGAGGCTACACCTTC. Full variable domain (missing parts from reference TRBV13 and TRBJ1-2): AAGVIQSPRHLIKEKRETATLKCYPIPRHDTVYWYQQGPGQDPQFLISFYEKMQSDKGSIPDRFSAQQFSDYHSELNMSSLELGDSALYFCASSLEGTSGGYTFGSGTRLTVV.

A few counts support this clonotype. The chain combines TRBV9 with TRBJ1-5; D is unresolved. The length of the CDR3 is 11 residues. The V gene's germline CDR1 is SGDLS and CDR2 YYNGEE. Trimming cost V 4 bases and J 5 bases, with 4 bases left between them. CDR3 nucleotides: TGTGCCAGCAGCCGTGATCAGCCCCAGCATTTT. It codes for CASSRDQPQHF.

This clonotype was detected a few times. The rearrangement uses TRBV27 and TRBJ2-6; tentatively, D is TRBD1 or TRBD2 (5 bases each). This CDR3 spans 16 amino acids. The germline CDR1 and CDR2 sequences are MNHEY and SMNVEV (reference sequence). The V gene lost 2 bases and the J gene lost 0 bases, with 8 bases spanning the gap. This CDR3 is CASSLGAGSGANVLTF. In DNA, the CDR3 is TGTGCCAGCAGTTTAGGGGCGGGCTCTGGGGCCAACGTCCTGACTTTC. Looking up the rest from reference TRBV27 and TRBJ2-6 gives the full variable domain: EAQVTQNPRYLITVTGKKLTVTCSQNMNHEYMSWYRQDPGLGLRQIYYSMNVEVTDKGDVPEGYKVSRKEKRNFPLILESPSPNQTSLYFCASSLGAGSGANVLTFGAGSRLTVL.

There are many counts of this clonotype. The V and J genes are TRBV7-8 and TRBJ2-1, with 13 bases that match TRBD2. CDR3 length equals 15 residues. Per the germline V gene, CDR1 is SGHVS and CDR2 is FQNEAQ. The trim removed 6 bases at V and 6 bases at J, leaving 5 bases unmatched. The CDR3 protein is CASRLGLAGVNEQFF. The CDR3 DNA follows: TGTGCCAGCAGGCTAGGACTAGCGGGAGTCAATGAGCAGTTCTTC.

A few counts support this clonotype. The chain couples TRBV11-2 to TRBJ2-3; 9 nucleotides agree with TRBD1. This CDR3 has 16 residues. CDR1 and CDR2 from the germline V gene are SGHAT and FQNNGV. The trim removed 3 bases at V and 6 bases at J, leaving 10 bases unmatched. CDR3 in DNA: TGTGCCAGCAGCTTCTACCAACCGGGACAGGGCGATACGCAGTATTTT. Protein sequence: CASSFYQPGQGDTQYF.

Only a few counts were recorded for this clonotype. V and J are TRBV9 and TRBJ2-3; D gene ambiguous. This CDR3 is built from 14 residues. CDR1 is SGDLS, CDR2 YYNGEE, per germline. The ends were cut back, 6 bases at V and 4 bases at J, with 15 bases in the middle. In nucleotides, the CDR3 is TGTGCCAGCAACGAGTTTTCAGGCTCAGATACGCAGTATTTT. It codes for CASNEFSGSDTQYF.

This chain joins TRBV5-1 and TRBJ2-1, with no clear D. The V and J ends lost 0 bases and 6 bases respectively, with 19 bases between them. This CDR3 spans 17 amino acids. Germline-derived CDR1 and CDR2 are SGHRS and YFSETQ. CDR3: CASSLESAGRFGNEQFF. Here the CDR3 DNA reads TGCGCCAGCAGCTTGGAATCGGCAGGCCGCTTCGGCAATGAGCAGTTCTTC.

This clonotype was seen a handful of times. The gene calls are TRBV11-1 and TRBJ1-5; 11 nucleotides agree with TRBD1. V trimming: 5 bases; J trimming: 6 bases; junction bases outside the gene matches: 15. CDR1 and CDR2 from the germline V gene are SGHAT and FQDESV (reference sequence). This CDR3 region has 18 residues. CDR3 nucleotides: TGTGCCAGCAGCCCAGGACAGGGGGCAAACCCCCACCGTCAGCCCCAGCATTTT. Translating it yields CASSPGQGANPHRQPQHF.

The chain joins TRBV19 to TRBJ1-1, with D perhaps TRBD1 (5 bases). Trimming left V 7 bases short and J 4 bases short, with 13 bases between. The germline CDR1 and CDR2 sequences are LNHDA and SQIVND (reference sequence). The CDR3 covers 13 residues. CDR3 coding DNA: TGTGCCAGTACTCAGGGAAGAGGCACTGAAGCTTTCTTT. Encoded protein: CASTQGRGTEAFF.

The CDR3 loop reads CASSQDLRRAPYQQYF. As DNA, the CDR3 is TGTGCCAGCAGCCAAGATCTCAGGAGGGCCCCTTACCAGCAGTACTTC. This sequence joins TRBV14 and TRBJ2-7; possible D gene TRBD2, 6 bases. Trimming removed 0 bases from V and 8 bases from J, with 20 bases in between. Germline V gives CDR1 SGHDN, CDR2 FVKESK. The CDR3 length is 16 residues.

The V call is TRBV13, the J call TRBJ2-7; 7 bases map to TRBD1. This CDR3 is built from 15 residues. Germline V CDR1 and CDR2: PRHDT, FYEKMQ (reference sequence). Losses at the gene ends were 5 bases for V and 1 base for J; bases not matched to a gene: 8. The CDR3 region has the DNA TGTGCCAGCAGCGAACGGACAGGACCTTCCTACGAGCAGTACTTC. Its protein is CASSERTGPSYEQYF. Using reference TRBV13 and TRBJ2-7 for the parts outside the CDR3, the full variable domain is AAGVIQSPRHLIKEKRETATLKCYPIPRHDTVYWYQQGPGQDPQFLISFYEKMQSDKGSIPDRFSAQQFSDYHSELNMSSLELGDSALYFCASSERTGPSYEQYFGPGTRLTVT.

This clonotype was counted only a few times. The chain links TRBV7-7 to TRBJ2-2; D is possibly TRBD1 (5 bases). Trimming pared 1 base from V and 5 bases from J, leaving 8 bases between. Germline CDR1 and CDR2: SSHAT and FNYEAQ (reference sequence). There are 14 residues in the CDR3. The DNA for the CDR3 is TGTGCCAGCAGCTTAGGGTCAGGGACCGGGGAGCTGTTTTTT. Protein product: CASSLGSGTGELFF.

This clonotype has at least ten counts. The chain links TRBV5-8 to TRBJ2-7; D not certain. V was shortened by 7 bases and J by 3 bases, with 20 bases between the two germline ends. The CDR3 sequence is 15 residues long. The V gene's germline CDR1 is SGHTS and CDR2 YDEGEE. This chain's CDR3 is CASCSGFGIFYEQYV. DNA of the CDR3: TGTGCCAGCTGCTCTGGTTTCGGCATCTTCTACGAGCAGTACGTC.

This clonotype was counted many times. The J gene is TRBJ2-1, the V gene TRBV12-3 or TRBV12-4; no reliable D call. The CDR3 has 13 amino acids. With 3 bases removed from V and 4 bases from J, the gap between germline ends came to 7 bases. The CDR3, as DNA: TGTGCCAGCAGTTTGGACGGGTACAATGAGCAGTTCTTC. Amino acid sequence: CASSLDGYNEQFF.

This clonotype has more than one count but fewer than ten. The V and J genes are TRBV5-6 and TRBJ1-2; TRBD1 matches at 9 bases. CDR3 length equals 15 residues. CDR1 and CDR2 from the germline V gene are SGHDT and YYEEEE. Trimming cost V 4 bases and J 5 bases; bases outside gene matches: 9. The CDR3 DNA reads as TGTGCCAGCAGCCTCACTATTGGACAGGGGTATGGCTACACCTTC. It translates to CASSLTIGQGYGYTF.